Listed below are T cell receptor beta chains from one sample, sequenced in a study of cytomegalovirus exposure and HLA in healthy donors. TCRdb's table, derived via immunoSEQ multiplex PCR, lists solely in-frame clones and lacks some. The sample has around 130,000 clones; 75% to 90% are singletons. The sample was PBMCs. The receptors were gathered from a man aged 30 to 45 in good health and CMV-seronegative. The CDR3 runs from the conserved cysteine through the conserved F or W. Rows may omit the clone size; those that give it use once, few, many or a size class.

cdr3_aa: CATSRVAGRAYEQYF; v_call: TRBV15; clone_size: .; j_call: TRBJ2-7
cdr3_aa: CASSLADRSYEQYF; v_call: TRBV7-2; clone_size: .; j_call: TRBJ2-7
cdr3_aa: CASRVQENTEAFF; v_call: TRBV28; clone_size: .; j_call: TRBJ1-1
cdr3_aa: CASSPRAGAYTGELFF; v_call: TRBV11-3; clone_size: .; j_call: TRBJ2-2
cdr3_aa: CASSLGTGIETQYF; v_call: TRBV7-7; clone_size: .; j_call: TRBJ2-5
cdr3_aa: CASSPGTGADQPQHF; v_call: TRBV18; clone_size: once; j_call: TRBJ1-5
cdr3_aa: CASSLGSGGWNEQYF; v_call: TRBV7-9; clone_size: .; j_call: TRBJ2-7
cdr3_aa: CASSPMGTSGFTDTQYF; v_call: TRBV4-3; clone_size: .; j_call: TRBJ2-3
cdr3_aa: CASSDSGGGQGEQFF; v_call: TRBV6-4; clone_size: few; j_call: TRBJ2-1
cdr3_aa: CASSLSLGTSGPLSYEQYF; v_call: TRBV7-2; clone_size: .; j_call: .
cdr3_aa: CAWSAPGTPDTGELFF; v_call: TRBV30; clone_size: .; j_call: TRBJ2-2
cdr3_aa: CASSPSRTGKEKLFF; v_call: TRBV25-1; clone_size: .; j_call: TRBJ1-4
cdr3_aa: CASSEQGKDQPQHF; v_call: TRBV25-1; clone_size: few; j_call: TRBJ1-5
cdr3_aa: CASSQDLNGHSNQPQHF; v_call: TRBV4-3; clone_size: few; j_call: TRBJ1-5
cdr3_aa: CASSLNWGQGRQHF; v_call: TRBV28; clone_size: .; j_call: TRBJ1-5